The 11 T cell receptor beta chains in this list originate from one sample, sequenced in a study of T cells in localized non-small cell lung cancer. Clones were read by immunoSEQ multiplex PCR, and TCRdb kept only the in-frame ones, dropping some. Of roughly 38,000 clones in the sample, roughly 90% were seen once. The input for sequencing was peripheral blood, taken before any cancer treatment. These receptors originate from a female donor aged 60 or older with stage I squamous cell lung carcinoma.

There are a few counts of this clone. The chain employs TRBV7-6 and TRBJ2-3; D gene ambiguous. V dropped 3 bases and J dropped 0 bases, with 7 bases sitting between them. The CDR3 totals 14 residues. Germline CDR1 is SGHVS and CDR2 is FNYEAQ. CDR3 DNA sequence: TGTGCCAGCAGCTTTTTGAGTAGCACAGATACGCAGTATTTT. Its protein product is CASSFLSSTDTQYF. The full variable domain, with the rest looked up from reference TRBV7-6 and TRBJ2-3, is GAGVSQSPRYKVTKRGQDVALRCDPISGHVSLYWYRQALGQGPEFLTYFNYEAQQDKSGLPNDRFSAERPEGSISTLTIQRTEQRDSAMYRCASSFLSSTDTQYFGPGTRLTVL.

The genes are TRBV7-6 and TRBJ2-3; 12 bases are a match to TRBD2. The ends lost 2 bases at V and 3 bases at J; junction bases unmatched: 15. Germline V CDR1 and CDR2: SGHVS, FNYEAQ. CDR3 length: 20 residues. CDR3 sequence: CASSLNRGLAGGPGTDTQYF. The CDR3 nucleotides read TGTGCCAGCAGCTTAAATCGGGGGCTAGCGGGAGGGCCGGGTACAGATACGCAGTATTTT.

CDR3 bases: TGTGCCAGCAGCTTAGTGAAGGGGTACGAGCAGTACTTC. This sequence encodes CASSLVKGYEQYF. J is TRBJ2-7 and V is TRBV11-2, with D maybe TRBD1 (5 bases). The length of the CDR3 is 13 residues. The V end lost 1 base, the J end lost 4 bases, and 8 bases lay between the germline ends. Germline CDR1 reads SGHAT; CDR2 reads FQNNGV. The variable domain in full, with the rest retrieved from reference TRBV11-2 and TRBJ2-7, is EAGVAQSPRYKIIEKRQSVAFWCNPISGHATLYWYQQILGQGPKLLIQFQNNGVVDDSQLPKDRFSAERLKGVDSTLKIQPAKLEDSAVYLCASSLVKGYEQYFGPGTRLTVT.

This chain uses TRBV2 with TRBJ2-1; 10 bases fit TRBD1. CDR3 length equals 15 residues. Germline CDR1 reads SNHLY; CDR2 reads FYNNEI. The J segment lost 4 bases and the V segment lost 6 bases, leaving 6 bases of the junction unmatched. The CDR3 DNA follows: TGTGCCAGCAGGAGGTGGACAGGGGGATACAATGAGCAGTTCTTC. This gives the protein CASRRWTGGYNEQFF.

The chain recombines TRBV18 with TRBJ2-5, with 11 bases matching TRBD2. Germline V gene sequence: CDR1 KGHSH, CDR2 LQKENI. With 3 bases clipped from V and 1 base from J, the junction kept 4 bases outside the gene matches. This CDR3 has 16 amino acids. CDR3 region: CASSPPGLAAQETQYF. The CDR3 nucleotides read TGTGCCAGCTCACCGCCGGGACTAGCGGCCCAAGAGACCCAGTACTTC.

V gene TRBV7-9 combines with J gene TRBJ2-7; the D gene could be TRBD1 or TRBD2 (5 bases each). Germline CDR1 is SEHNR and CDR2 is FQNEAQ (reference sequence). The V gene lost 2 bases and the J gene lost 2 bases, with 13 bases spanning the gap. CDR3 length equals 15 residues. CDR3 DNA sequence: TGTGCCAGCAGCTTACCGGGGCAGGGAACCTACGAGCAGTACTTC. Translated, it gives CASSLPGQGTYEQYF.

This chain uses TRBV4-3 with TRBJ2-1, with TRBD2 identical over 11 bases. The junction had 8 bases not matched to a gene; V was cut back by 1 base and J by 3 bases. The germline V gene encodes CDR1 LGHNA and CDR2 YSLEER. The CDR3 runs 18 residues. CDR3: CASSQGQLAGGDYNEQFF. CDR3 nucleotide sequence: TGCGCCAGCAGCCAAGGACAGTTAGCGGGAGGGGACTACAATGAGCAGTTCTTC.

The rearrangement uses TRBV30 and TRBJ2-1; D call uncertain. Germline-derived CDR1 and CDR2 are GTSNPN and SVGIG (reference sequence). V shed 7 bases and J shed 5 bases, with 18 bases lying between them. The CDR3 is 14 amino acids. CDR3 sequence: CALSLAFYNNEQFF. The CDR3, as DNA: TGTGCCTTAAGTCTCGCGTTTTACAACAATGAGCAGTTCTTC.

V is TRBV7-3 and J is TRBJ1-5; the D gene is possibly TRBD1 (6 bases). Trimming removed 5 bases from V and 0 bases from J, with 14 bases in between. The CDR3 is 16 amino acids. Germline CDR1 is SGHTA and CDR2 is FQGTGA. DNA of the CDR3: TGTGCCAGCAGCGCCGCGGGACAAAATAGCAATCAGCCCCAGCATTTT. Translation gives CASSAAGQNSNQPQHF.

This clone showed up just a few times. The chain links TRBV7-9 to TRBJ2-3, with D tentatively TRBD2 (6 bases). This CDR3 is built from 13 residues. Germline V gene lookup returns CDR1 SEHNR and CDR2 FQNEAQ (reference sequence). Trimming stripped 5 bases from V and 5 bases from J, with 11 bases between. The CDR3 sequence: CASSTGEGDTQYF. CDR3 coding DNA: TGTGCCAGCAGCACGGGAGAGGGAGATACGCAGTATTTT.

The chain employs TRBV30 and TRBJ1-3; D remains unclear. This CDR3 comprises 15 residues. Trimming pared 5 bases from V and 2 bases from J, leaving 16 bases between. Germline lookup yields CDR1 GTSNPN and CDR2 SVGIG (reference sequence). CDR3 amino acids: CAWGYGGSPGNTIYF. CDR3 nucleotides: TGTGCCTGGGGATACGGTGGATCTCCTGGAAACACCATATATTTT. Variable domain in full (rest from reference TRBV30 and TRBJ1-3): SQTIHQWPATLVQPVGSPLSLECTVEGTSNPNLYWYRQAAGRGLQLLFYSVGIGQISSEVPQNLSASRPQDRQFILSSKKLLLSDSGFYLCAWGYGGSPGNTIYFGEGSWLTVV.